This is a list of T cell receptor beta chains from one sample in a study of T cell clones after liver transplantation. This table comes from immunoSEQ multiplex PCR, and its TCRdb copy is limited to in-frame clones, with some not included. The sample contains fewer than 65,000 clones, approximately 77% of which appear only once. Sequenced here: CD4+ T cells from blood, sampled at the 22-month timepoint. These receptors were collected from a human patient who received a liver transplant. Some T cells may be graft donor cells. Each CDR3 is given with its conserved first and last residue. A D gene is named only where the DNA matches it firmly. The size field is filled for only some rows; it gives once, few, many or a size class.

V: TRBV28
D: NA
J: TRBJ1-4
size: NA
DNA: TGTGCCAGCAGTTCCTCGGGGGGGGATGAAAAACTGTTTTTT
CDR3: CASSSSGGDEKLFF

V: TRBV5-1
D: NA
J: TRBJ1-1
size: NA
DNA: TGCGCCAGCAGCTTACTCAGGTCCCCGGATGGCACTGAAGCTTTCTTT
CDR3: CASSLLRSPDGTEAFF

V: TRBV9
D: NA
J: TRBJ1-1
size: NA
DNA: TGTGCCAGCAGCGAGACGGGGGGCAGGGTGAACACTGAAGCTTTCTTT
CDR3: CASSETGGRVNTEAFF

V: TRBV9
D: TRBD1
J: TRBJ1-3
size: NA
DNA: TGTGCCAGCAGCGATAGGACAGGAGACACCATATATTTT
CDR3: CASSDRTGDTIYF

V: TRBV6-1
D: TRBD1
J: TRBJ1-4
size: NA
DNA: TGTGCCAGCATGGGACAGTCTAATGAAAAACTGTTTTTT
CDR3: CASMGQSNEKLFF

V: TRBV4-2
D: NA
J: TRBJ1-3
size: NA
DNA: TGTGCCAGCAGCCAAGATCCGGACAGAAGGACTGGAAACACCATATATTTT
CDR3: CASSQDPDRRTGNTIYF

V: TRBV6-5
D: NA
J: TRBJ1-6
size: NA
DNA: TGTGCCAGCAGTTACGCCGGACAGACAACGGGTTCACCCCTCCACTTT
CDR3: CASSYAGQTTGSPLHF

V: TRBV7-2
D: NA
J: TRBJ2-7
size: NA
DNA: TGTGCCAGCAGCTTAGCGTCGGACTCGGAGCAGTACTTC
CDR3: CASSLASDSEQYF

V: TRBV7-9
D: TRBD2
J: TRBJ2-7
size: NA
DNA: TGTGCCAGCAGCGAACGTAGCGGGGGGGCATCCGAGCAGTACTTC
CDR3: CASSERSGGASEQYF

V: TRBV5-1
D: TRBD2
J: TRBJ2-3
size: few
DNA: TGCGCCAGCAGACACGGGGGGGCAGGGCCCACAGATACGCAGTATTTT
CDR3: CASRHGGAGPTDTQYF

V: TRBV6-1
D: NA
J: TRBJ1-6
size: NA
DNA: TGTGCCAGCAGTGGAGATAATTCACCCCTCCACTTT
CDR3: CASSGDNSPLHF

V: TRBV28
D: NA
J: TRBJ1-5
size: NA
DNA: TGTGCCAGCAACAGTGGGGTGAGGCCCCAGCATTTT
CDR3: CASNSGVRPQHF

V: TRBV7-6
D: NA
J: TRBJ1-1
size: NA
DNA: TGTGCCAGCACGGCAGGCTGGAACACTGAAGCTTTCTTT
CDR3: CASTAGWNTEAFF

V: TRBV14
D: TRBD1
J: TRBJ1-1
size: NA
DNA: TGTGCCAGCAGCCAGTGGACAGGGATGAACACTGAAGCTTTCTTT
CDR3: CASSQWTGMNTEAFF

V: TRBV29-1
D: NA
J: TRBJ2-5
size: NA
DNA: TGCAGCGTTTCCACAGCAGAGACCCAGTACTTC
CDR3: CSVSTAETQYF